Listed below are T cell receptor beta chains from one sample, sequenced in a study of blood T cell repertoires in COVID-19. Profiled with immunoSEQ multiplex PCR; TCRdb holds only in-frame clones, not every one. The sample lists approximately 110,000 clones; roughly 84% were seen once. The specimen sequenced was peripheral blood. The receptors shown here come from a woman in her 40s with acute or convalescent COVID-19. Each CDR3 is given with its conserved first and last residue. The D gene is left open where the match is weak. Not every row has a clone size; where given, it reads once, few, many or a size class.

D gene	V gene	J gene	clone size	CDR3 protein	CDR3 DNA
TRBD1	TRBV7-9	TRBJ1-4	once	CASRPRTGENEKLFF	TGTGCCAGCAGGCCAAGGACAGGGGAGAATGAAAAACTGTTTTTT
NA	TRBV5-1	TRBJ2-5	NA	CASSFLETQYF	TGCGCCAGCAGTTTTCTCGAGACCCAGTACTTC
TRBD1	TRBV6-5	TRBJ2-2	NA	CASSWTGNTGELFF	TGTGCCAGCAGCTGGACAGGGAACACCGGGGAGCTGTTTTTT
TRBD2	TRBV5-4	TRBJ2-7	NA	CASRTSGGPYEQYF	TGTGCCAGCAGGACTAGCGGGGGGCCCTACGAGCAGTACTTC
NA	TRBV7-9	TRBJ1-5	NA	CASSSGRDQPQHF	TGTGCCAGCAGCTCAGGGAGGGATCAGCCCCAGCATTTT
TRBD1	TRBV5-1	TRBJ2-7	NA	CASSLALDRSYEQYF	TGCGCCAGCAGCTTGGCCCTGGACAGGTCCTACGAGCAGTACTTC
NA	TRBV4-1	TRBJ2-2	NA	CASSRRTGGGTGELFF	TGCGCCAGCAGCCGAAGAACAGGGGGAGGGACCGGGGAGCTGTTTTTT
NA	TRBV9	TRBJ1-5	NA	CASSAELRSNQPQHF	TGTGCCAGCAGCGCCGAGCTACGTAGCAATCAGCCCCAGCATTTT
NA	TRBV19	TRBJ2-1	NA	CASSIRGGGLRNEQFF	TGTGCCAGTAGTATCCGTGGGGGGGGCCTACGCAATGAGCAGTTCTTC
TRBD2	TRBV4-2	TRBJ2-2	few	CASSQGGGKNTGELFF	TGTGCCAGCAGCCAAGGCGGGGGTAAGAACACCGGGGAGCTGTTTTTT
NA	TRBV12-2	TRBJ2-2	once	CASRQSEDYPTGELFF	TGTGCAAGTCGCCAAAGCGAGGACTACCCCACCGGGGAGCTGTTTTTT
NA	TRBV9	TRBJ1-6	NA	CASSVAQTNSPLHF	TGTGCCAGCAGCGTAGCACAGACTAATTCACCCCTCCACTTT
TRBD1	TRBV7-8	TRBJ2-7	NA	CASSSQGARSYEQYF	TGTGCCAGCAGCTCCCAGGGGGCCAGGAGCTACGAGCAGTACTTC
NA	TRBV5-6	TRBJ2-3	NA	CASSLVRDTTTDTQYF	TGTGCCAGCAGCTTGGTTCGCGACACCACCACAGATACGCAGTATTTT
NA	TRBV29-1	TRBJ1-1	NA	CSVGSGSNTEAFF	TGCAGCGTTGGATCAGGAAGCAACACTGAAGCTTTCTTT
NA	TRBV30	TRBJ1-5	NA	CAWTPGGNQPQHF	TGTGCCTGGACCCCAGGGGGCAATCAGCCCCAGCATTTT
TRBD1	TRBV30	TRBJ1-2	many	CAWSGSPGTGGPPYGYTF	TGTGCCTGGAGTGGTTCCCCTGGGACAGGGGGGCCCCCGTATGGCTACACCTTC
TRBD1	TRBV5-1	TRBJ1-3	NA	CASSLGQGALSGNTIYF	TGCGCCAGCAGCTTGGGACAGGGGGCCCTCTCTGGAAACACCATATATTTT
TRBD1	TRBV7-9	TRBJ2-4	few	CASSSQTGEAKNIQYF	TGTGCCAGCAGCTCGCAGACAGGGGAGGCCAAAAACATTCAGTACTTC
TRBD2	TRBV27	TRBJ2-7	NA	CASRIGPSGDTYEQYF	TGTGCCAGCAGGATCGGTCCTAGCGGGGACACCTACGAGCAGTACTTC
NA	TRBV19	TRBJ1-1	NA	CASSTMDSRNTEAFF	TGTGCCAGTAGTACGATGGACAGTAGGAACACTGAAGCTTTCTTT
NA	TRBV7-2	TRBJ2-1	NA	CASSLSPRGGNEQFF	TGTGCCAGCAGCTTAAGCCCTAGGGGCGGCAATGAGCAGTTCTTC
NA	TRBV25-1	TRBJ1-1	NA	CASSEGGMNTEAFF	TGTGCCAGCAGTGAGGGAGGGATGAACACTGAAGCTTTCTTT
NA	TRBV25-1	TRBJ2-5	NA	CASSASRETQYF	TGTGCCAGCAGTGCATCTAGGGAGACCCAGTACTTC
NA	TRBV11-2	TRBJ1-6	NA	CASSASTGSPLHF	TGTGCCAGCAGCGCCTCAACCGGTTCACCCCTCCACTTT
TRBD2	TRBV5-1	TRBJ2-2	NA	CASSSGGAAGGLTGELFF	TGCGCCAGCAGCTCCGGAGGGGCAGCGGGGGGCCTCACCGGGGAGCTGTTTTTT
NA	TRBV11-2	TRBJ2-3	many	CASSPPGPYTDTQYF	TGTGCCAGCAGCCCCCCGGGTCCTTACACAGATACGCAGTATTTT
TRBD1	TRBV6-5	TRBJ1-2	NA	CASSYSTGGLVYTF	TGTGCCAGCAGTTACTCAACAGGGGGTTTGGTCTACACCTTC
TRBD1	TRBV5-1	TRBJ1-2	NA	CASSRQGARGYTF	TGCGCCAGCAGCAGACAGGGGGCACGAGGCTACACCTTC
TRBD1	TRBV7-2	TRBJ1-6	NA	CASSQGGPLNSPLHF	TGTGCCAGCAGCCAAGGGGGCCCCTTAAATTCACCCCTCCACTTT
NA	TRBV7-2	TRBJ2-7	few	CASSSLDRDYEQYF	TGTGCCAGCAGTTCCCTTGACAGAGATTACGAGCAGTACTTC
NA	TRBV4-3	TRBJ2-1	few	CASSQAGENEQFF	TGCGCCAGCAGCCAAGCCGGGGAGAATGAGCAGTTCTTC
TRBD2	TRBV5-4	TRBJ2-1	NA	CASSFGERGNRNEQFF	TGTGCCAGCAGCTTTGGCGAGCGGGGTAATCGCAATGAGCAGTTCTTC
NA	TRBV7-9	TRBJ2-2	many	CASSPQGSNTGELFF	TGTGCCAGCAGTCCCCAGGGATCCAACACCGGGGAGCTGTTTTTT
TRBD1	TRBV7-2	TRBJ1-1	once	CASSRTGNTEAFF	TGTGCCAGCAGCAGGACAGGAAACACTGAAGCTTTCTTT
NA	TRBV5-1	TRBJ1-1	NA	CASSLEQLQGTEAFF	TGCGCCAGCAGCTTGGAACAGCTTCAGGGCACTGAAGCTTTCTTT
NA	TRBV19	TRBJ2-2	NA	CASSSQGIGGELFF	TGTGCCAGTAGTAGTCAGGGCATCGGCGGGGAGCTGTTTTTT
NA	TRBV7-7	TRBJ1-3	NA	CASSVLWDITGNTIYF	TGTGCCAGCAGCGTACTGTGGGACATTACTGGAAACACCATATATTTT
TRBD1	TRBV7-8	TRBJ1-2	NA	CASSPGQTEGYGYTF	TGTGCCAGCAGCCCGGGACAGACTGAGGGCTATGGCTACACCTTC
NA	TRBV9	TRBJ1-4	NA	CASSVGQYRLNEKLFF	TGTGCCAGCAGCGTAGGACAGTACAGACTTAATGAAAAACTGTTTTTT
NA	TRBV25-1	TRBJ2-7	few	CASTDGNPLYEQYF	TGTGCCAGCACGGACGGGAATCCCCTCTACGAGCAGTACTTC
NA	TRBV5-4	TRBJ1-1	NA	CASSAHPRGVNTEAFF	TGTGCCAGCAGCGCCCACCCCCGGGGGGTGAACACTGAAGCTTTCTTT
NA	TRBV10-3	TRBJ2-5	NA	CAISGVAGETQYF	TGTGCCATCAGTGGGGTAGCCGGGGAGACCCAGTACTTC
NA	TRBV7-9	TRBJ1-4	NA	CASSFGVGQNEKLFF	TGTGCCAGCAGCTTCGGAGTAGGCCAAAATGAAAAACTGTTTTTT
NA	TRBV9	TRBJ2-1	NA	CASTKSVGVVATGEQFF	TGTGCCAGCACCAAGAGCGTCGGAGTAGTCGCTACCGGTGAGCAGTTCTTC
NA	TRBV9	TRBJ2-7	NA	CASSVLASFYEQYF	TGTGCCAGCAGCGTACTAGCTTCCTTCTACGAGCAGTACTTC
TRBD1	TRBV13	TRBJ1-3	NA	CASSLTGAEGNTIYF	TGTGCCAGCAGCCTTACAGGGGCAGAAGGAAACACCATATATTTT
TRBD1	TRBV27	TRBJ1-1	NA	CASRESRGRRTEAFF	TGTGCCAGCAGAGAGAGCAGGGGGCGCCGAACTGAAGCTTTCTTT
NA	TRBV19	TRBJ2-2	NA	CASRNRGPNTGELFF	TGTGCCAGTAGAAACCGTGGGCCGAACACCGGGGAGCTGTTTTTT
NA	TRBV9	TRBJ2-7	NA	CASSVGLRDEQYF	TGTGCCAGCAGCGTAGGTCTCCGCGACGAGCAGTACTTC
TRBD2	TRBV5-5	TRBJ2-5	NA	CASSLGGLAGNQETQYF	TGTGCCAGCAGCTTGGGGGGACTAGCGGGGAATCAAGAGACCCAGTACTTC
NA	TRBV30	TRBJ1-1	NA	CAWTQGLPTRAFF	TGTGCCTGGACTCAGGGCCTCCCCACAAGAGCTTTCTTT
NA	TRBV5-1	TRBJ1-3	NA	CASSAGHRDSGNTIYF	TGCGCCAGCAGCGCCGGACACAGAGACTCTGGAAACACCATATATTTT
NA	TRBV19	TRBJ1-3	few	CASTSSGNTIYF	TGTGCCAGTACCAGCTCTGGAAACACCATATATTTT
NA	TRBV18	TRBJ2-1	NA	CASSPRGGGRNRYEQFF	TGTGCCAGCTCACCCCGAGGAGGGGGCAGAAATCGCTATGAGCAGTTCTTC